This T cell receptor (beta chain) was recovered during a study of OX40 agonist ivuxolimab in advanced cancers. Background for the entire study: Ivuxolimab was an agonistic, fully human IgG2 monoclonal antibody directed against OX40 (CD134), a costimulatory receptor. Intravenous ivuxolimab was administered to patients every 2 weeks at six dose levels: 0.01, 0.1, 0.3, 1.5, 3 and 10 mg/kg. Of the roughly 54 patients in dose escalation, about 19 had hepatocellular carcinoma, some 15 had melanoma, 9 had renal cell carcinoma and 9 had head and neck cancer. A male proportion of 82.7% and a mean age of about 60 years, ranging from roughly 23 to 79, were recorded for the dose-escalation cohort. Prior anti-PD-1, anti-PD-L1 or anti-CTLA-4 therapy was permitted, and about two fifths of dose-escalation patients had received checkpoint inhibitors. Three dose-escalation patients achieved partial responses, one with hepatocellular carcinoma and two with cutaneous melanoma. Peripheral TCRbeta sequencing aimed to test whether ivuxolimab altered TCR sequence diversity and caused clonal T-cell expansion. The paper describes the monotherapy dose-escalation part (N of about 57 patients) of the phase I trial of ivuxolimab. Beyond this particular receptor, the publication reports: At doses from 0.1 to 3.0 mg/kg, clonal expansion was seen in both CD4+ and CD8+ blood T cells between baseline and week 6. Which antigens the clonally expanded peripheral T cells were specific for was not determined. After ivuxolimab, more expanded clones were found on average in CD8+ T cells than in CD4+ T cells. Low levels of normalized T-cell clonal expansion were also seen in some patients who did not respond. In the 0.1-3.0 mg/kg groups, partial responders had among the lowest normalized peripheral clonal expansion, particularly in CD8+ T cells.

Including the terminal cysteine and phenylalanine, the CDR3 comprises 13 residues. Only CDR3 DNA remains: 39 bases, in frame from the first base. The junction carries 10 bases between V and J, which are trimmed by 7 bases and 3 bases respectively. In the germline V gene, CDR1 corresponds to LGHNT and CDR2 to FRNRAP. Genomic DNA was extracted from sorted cells for sequencing of the TCRbeta CDR3 region. The immunoSEQ Assay was used for sequencing of TCRbeta CDR3 regions. The table was pulled from immuneACCESS by TCRdb, which kept in-frame rearrangements only. Such tables lose some clones; where checked, under half of the loss comes from unresolved V genes, and the rest has no known cause. The sample profile shows tens of thousands of clones; around nine tenths of them were found once. The ten largest clones capture roughly 10% of the sample. Within its sample, this clone is medium-sized (0.01 to 0.1%). Its cognate antigen has yet to be identified. No base-level quality is on record; no much larger clone is a single base apart.

Patients with a history of autoimmune disease or receiving systemic immunosuppression were excluded from the trial. Peripheral blood for TCR sequencing was collected from all dose cohorts at baseline, on cycle 4 day 1, and on cycle 7 day 1. Samples were obtained from an open-label, multicenter, first-in-human phase I dose-escalation trial of ivuxolimab. Adults with locally advanced or metastatic melanoma, renal cell carcinoma, hepatocellular carcinoma or head and neck squamous cell carcinoma were enrolled in the trial. Before TCR sequencing, CD4+ and CD8+ T cells were separately sorted from peripheral blood.

This TCR was recovered from an adult with an advanced solid tumor such as melanoma, head and neck, liver or kidney cancer. The sample was CD4+ or CD8+ T cells sorted from blood, taken in a trial of the OX40 agonist ivuxolimab. In this chain, TRBV12-5 is recombined with TRBJ1-5, with no D gene named confidently. The CDR3 region: CASAGRNNQPQHF. Read as DNA, the sequence is TGTGCTAGTGCCGGGCGGAACAATCAGCCCCAGCATTTT. Reference TRBV12-5 and TRBJ1-5 proteins supply the regions before and after the CDR3; the full variable domain is: DARVTQTPRHKVTEMGQEVTMRCQPILGHNTVFWYRQTMMQGLELLAYFRNRAPLDDSGMPKDRFSAEMPDATLATLKIQPSEPRDSAVYFCASAGRNNQPQHFGDGTRLSIL.